Listed here are 18 T cell receptor beta chains from one sample, sequenced in a study of T cell changes during pregnancy in multiple sclerosis. TCRdb's table, derived via immunoSEQ multiplex PCR, lists solely in-frame clones and lacks some. This sample yields approximately 50,000 clones, of which about 90% are seen a single time; about 10% belongs to the top ten. The specimen comprised CD8+ T cells from peripheral blood mononuclear cells, sampled after pregnancy. These receptors all come from a female donor with multiple sclerosis, enrolled in a pregnancy study.

The gene calls are TRBV14 and TRBJ2-7, with 9 bases fitting TRBD1. Germline CDR1 reads SGHDN; CDR2 reads FVKESK. J was trimmed by 0 bases and V by 4 bases; bases with no gene match: 13. The CDR3 consists of 18 residues. Written as DNA, the CDR3 is TGTGCCAGCAGCCCCGGGACAGGGTTCGAGCGTCTCTCCTACGAGCAGTACTTC. The encoded protein is CASSPGTGFERLSYEQYF.

The chain carries TRBV9 and TRBJ2-1, with 7 bases matching TRBD2. CDR1 SGDLS and CDR2 YYNGEE come from the germline V gene. V was pared by 0 bases and J by 4 bases, with 10 bases of the junction left unmatched. This CDR3 comprises 17 residues. The CDR3 sequence is CASSVDEGGVGYNEQFF. For the CDR3, the DNA is TGTGCCAGCAGCGTAGACGAGGGAGGGGTAGGATACAATGAGCAGTTCTTC.

Regarding this clone: The junction departs from germline at one end; a sequencing error may be responsible. V and J are TRBV10-1 and TRBJ2-3; D may be TRBD2 (5 bases). Germline V gene lookup returns CDR1 WNHNN and CDR2 SYGVQD (reference sequence). The CDR3 has 13 amino acids. CDR3: CASSETFGEHLSF. CDR3 sequence (DNA): TGCGCCAGCAGTGAGACGTTCGGGGAACACTTAAGTTTT.

The rearrangement uses TRBV6-1 and TRBJ1-5, with D unclear. The V and J ends lost 2 bases and 4 bases respectively, with 12 bases between them. CDR3 length: 15 residues. CDR1 is MNHNS, CDR2 SASEGT, per germline. The CDR3: CASSEWSGRNQPQHF. The CDR3 region has the DNA TGTGCCAGCAGTGAATGGTCAGGAAGGAATCAGCCCCAGCATTTT.

This clone was seen only once. The chain employs TRBV19 and TRBJ2-7, with a possible D match to TRBD2 (5 bases). The CDR3 consists of 15 residues. Between the trimmed V and J ends, which lost 5 bases and 0 bases, there was a span of 14 bases. CDR1 is LNHDA and CDR2 is SQIVND in the germline V gene (reference sequence). The CDR3 loop is CASSAGPPGSYEQYF. The CDR3 nucleotides are TGTGCCAGTAGTGCGGGCCCTCCCGGCTCCTACGAGCAGTACTTC.

J is TRBJ2-1 and V is TRBV27; tentatively, D is TRBD2 (7 bases). CDR1 MNHEY and CDR2 SMNVEV come from the germline V gene (reference sequence). This CDR3 has 15 amino acids. Deletions cut 0 bases from V and 10 bases from J, with 16 bases between. The CDR3 sequence: CASSLSGGAVQEQFF. CDR3 sequence (DNA): TGTGCCAGCAGTTTATCGGGGGGGGCCGTTCAGGAGCAGTTCTTC.

The J gene is TRBJ1-2, the V gene TRBV29-1; perhaps TRBD1 as D (5 bases). CDR3 length equals 11 residues. From germline, CDR1 is SQVTM and CDR2 ANQGSEA. Trimming removed 7 bases at V and 8 bases at J, with 14 bases between. The CDR3 nucleotides are TGCAGCGCACCTCAGGGAGGCGGCTACACCTTC. Translating it yields CSAPQGGGYTF.

The chain carries TRBV7-6 and TRBJ2-2; the D gene is possibly TRBD2 (6 bases). Germline-derived CDR1 and CDR2 are SGHVS and FNYEAQ. V was clipped by 5 bases and J by 3 bases, with 10 bases between them. This CDR3 contains 14 residues. CDR3 protein: CASSLSGYTGELFF. The CDR3 nucleotides read TGTGCCAGCAGCCTTAGCGGTTACACCGGGGAGCTGTTTTTT.

The V gene is TRBV19, the J gene TRBJ2-2; 7 bases agree with TRBD2. The germline V gene has CDR1 LNHDA and CDR2 SQIVND (reference sequence). After removal of 4 bases from V and 8 bases from J, the junction contained 4 bases not matched to a gene. This CDR3 is 13 amino acids long. In nucleotides, the CDR3 is TGTGCCAGTAGTACCGGACTAGTGGGGGAGCTGTTTTTT. Protein sequence: CASSTGLVGELFF.

The CDR3, as DNA: TGCAGCGTTGAACTTTTGATAGCGGGGGGCCAAGAGACCCAGTACTTC. This translates into CSVELLIAGGQETQYF. The chain combines TRBV29-1 with TRBJ2-5; 10 nucleotides align to TRBD2. The germline V gene has CDR1 SQVTM and CDR2 ANQGSEA. Trimming at V came to 2 bases and at J to 1 base, leaving 7 bases not matched to a gene. This CDR3 contains 16 residues.

The chain is built from TRBV5-5 and TRBJ2-2; a weak D match, TRBD2 (5 bases). V shed 1 base and J shed 5 bases, with 12 bases lying between them. This CDR3 comprises 15 residues. Looked up from germline, CDR1 is SGHKS and CDR2 is YYEKEE (reference sequence). In nucleotides, the CDR3 is TGTGCCAGCAGCTTGATGGGGAGTTGGACCGGGGAGCTGTTTTTT. It yields the protein CASSLMGSWTGELFF.

This sequence joins TRBV7-6 and TRBJ2-7; TRBD1 agrees at 8 bases. Germline V gene lookup returns CDR1 SGHVS and CDR2 FNYEAQ. Trimming took 5 bases from V and 6 from J; bases not matched to a gene: 9. The CDR3 totals 14 residues. In DNA, the CDR3 is TGTGCCAGCAGCCACAAGCCGACAGGGGCCGAGCAGTACTTC. Its translation is CASSHKPTGAEQYF.

The chain joins TRBV5-6 to TRBJ2-1; the match to TRBD2 covers 10 bases. CDR3 size: 15 residues. V dropped 6 bases and J dropped 7; count of bases not matched to a gene: 10. The germline V gene has CDR1 SGHDT and CDR2 YYEEEE. As DNA, the CDR3 is TGTGCCAGCATGAGGATAGCGGGGGGAGGGAATGAGCAGTTCTTC. Protein sequence: CASMRIAGGGNEQFF. The whole variable domain, remainder taken from reference TRBV5-6 and TRBJ2-1, is DAGVTQSPTHLIKTRGQQVTLRCSPKSGHDTVSWYQQALGQGPQFIFQYYEEEERQRGNFPDRFSGHQFPNYSSELNVNALLLGDSALYLCASMRIAGGGNEQFFGPGTRLTVL.

This chain joins TRBV10-1 and TRBJ2-1, with 15 bases fitting TRBD2. The CDR3 extends over 17 amino acids. In germline, CDR1 is WNHNN, CDR2 SYGVQD (reference sequence). V shed 6 bases, J shed 4 bases, and the junction held 7 bases outside the gene matches. CDR3 DNA sequence: TGCGCCAGCAGAACCGGGACTAGCGGGGGGTGTTACAATGAGCAGTTCTTC. This gives the protein CASRTGTSGGCYNEQFF.

V and J are TRBV2 and TRBJ1-5, with TRBD1 matching 8 bases. From germline, CDR1 is SNHLY and CDR2 FYNNEI. V lost 3 bases and J lost 3; bases outside the gene matches: 4. The CDR3 is made up of 15 amino acids. The CDR3 bases are TGTGCCAGCAGTGATACAGGGGGAAACAATCAGCCCCAGCATTTT. Translated: CASSDTGGNNQPQHF.

The gene calls are TRBV5-1 and TRBJ2-5; D may be TRBD2 (6 bases). The J call is doubtful: the DNA matches TRBJ2-7 better. This CDR3 has 15 residues. Germline V gives CDR1 SGHRS, CDR2 YFSETQ. The CDR3 loop reads CASSLGDGGSDEQYF. DNA of the CDR3: TGCGCCAGCAGCTTGGGAGACGGGGGTTCGGACGAGCAGTACTTC.

This clone qualifies as medium-sized. This chain uses TRBV4-1 with TRBJ1-2; 8 bases are a match to TRBD1. This CDR3 comprises 15 residues. The V gene end was trimmed by 3 bases and the J gene end by 4 bases; junction bases not matched to a gene: 7. CDR1 MGHRA and CDR2 YSYEKL come from the germline V gene. The CDR3 DNA reads TGCGCCAGCAGCCACGTCCCAGGGGGCGGCTATGGCTACACCTTC. Translating it yields CASSHVPGGGYGYTF.

V usage is TRBV2 and J usage is TRBJ2-5, with 8 bases lining up with TRBD2. The CDR3 is 16 residues long. V was pared by 1 base and J by 1 base, with 5 bases of the junction left unmatched. Germline loops: CDR1 SNHLY, CDR2 FYNNEI. CDR3 region: CASSEGRGGPQETQYF. The DNA of the CDR3 is TGTGCCAGCAGTGAAGGCCGGGGGGGACCCCAAGAGACCCAGTACTTC.